The 2 T cell receptor beta chains presented below share a single source sample, sequenced in a study of identical twins. MiXCR, applied by TCRdb to the 5' RACE reads, yields one record per CDR3 protein. The sample holds approximately 230,000 distinct CDR3 sequences; over 11% are singletons and the top ten take approximately 8.8%. The specimen sequenced was memory (CD45RO+) T cells sorted from blood. Source of these receptors: a young woman in good health.

This clonotype was found a few times. V usage is TRBV12-3 or TRBV12-4 and J usage is TRBJ2-1; 10 nucleotides align to TRBD1. The CDR3 consists of 15 residues. The V gene end was trimmed by 1 base and the J gene end by 9 bases; junction bases not matched to a gene: 6. CDR3 nucleotide sequence: TGTGCCAGCAGTTTAGGGGACAGGGGATCCGGTGAGCAGTTCTTC. As protein: CASSLGDRGSGEQFF.

CDR3 in DNA: TGTGCCAGCAGTCCTATAGCGGGAGGTGCGGGCAATGAGCAGTTCTTC. Its protein is CASSPIAGGAGNEQFF. The chain couples TRBV12-3 or TRBV12-4 to TRBJ2-1, with 10 bases that match TRBD2. With V trimmed by 5 bases and J by 6 bases, 10 bases remained unmatched. The CDR3 is made up of 16 amino acids.